This paragraph reports one T cell receptor beta chain. Its target is unknown. These data belong to a study of shared clonotypes between healthy human individuals. Study information: There were three CD4 naive, three CD4 memory, two CD8 naive and one CD8 memory plates per donor.

Points from the study as a whole: Expectations were that clonotype sharing among donors would be affected by sequencing depth. Between a few donors, naive CD4 clonotypes were shared at a level of around 4.8%. Estimated richness values were generally larger in naive subsets than in memory subsets.

Germline CDR1 is LNHNV and CDR2 is YYDKDF (reference sequence). The CDR3 sequence is 14 residues long. V shed 1 base and J shed 4 bases, with 8 bases lying between them. Profiled with immunoSEQ multiplex PCR; TCRdb holds only in-frame clones, not every one. The sample gives roughly 1.4 million clones, approximately 98.5% of which show up once; about 0.35% is in the top ten. The V call is TRBV15, the J call TRBJ1-5; D gene uncertain. The sample comprised naive CD4+ T cells sorted from blood. Subset described: CD45RA+ positively selected. This clonotype was sampled from a man in his thirties or forties in good health. In nucleotides, the CDR3 is TGTGCCACCAGCAGAGTAGGGCCGAATCAGCCCCAGCATTTT. It is translated as CATSRVGPNQPQHF.